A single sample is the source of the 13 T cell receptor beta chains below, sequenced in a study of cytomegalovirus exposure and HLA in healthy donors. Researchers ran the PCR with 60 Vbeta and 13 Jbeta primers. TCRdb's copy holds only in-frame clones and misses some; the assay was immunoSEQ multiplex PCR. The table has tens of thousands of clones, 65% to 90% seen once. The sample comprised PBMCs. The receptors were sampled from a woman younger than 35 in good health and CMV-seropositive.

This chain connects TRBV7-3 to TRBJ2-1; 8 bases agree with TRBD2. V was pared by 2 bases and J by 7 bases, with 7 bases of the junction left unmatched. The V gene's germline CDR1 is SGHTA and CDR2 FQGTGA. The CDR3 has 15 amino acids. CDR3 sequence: CASSLSGGAVNEQFF. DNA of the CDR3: TGTGCCAGCAGCTTATCCGGGGGGGCGGTTAATGAGCAGTTCTTC.

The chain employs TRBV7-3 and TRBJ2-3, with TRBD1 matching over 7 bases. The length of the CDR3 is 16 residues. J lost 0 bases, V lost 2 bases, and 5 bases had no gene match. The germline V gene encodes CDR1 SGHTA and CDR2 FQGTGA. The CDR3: CASSLDGTASTDTQYF. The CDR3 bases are TGTGCCAGCAGCTTAGACGGGACAGCTAGCACAGATACGCAGTATTTT.

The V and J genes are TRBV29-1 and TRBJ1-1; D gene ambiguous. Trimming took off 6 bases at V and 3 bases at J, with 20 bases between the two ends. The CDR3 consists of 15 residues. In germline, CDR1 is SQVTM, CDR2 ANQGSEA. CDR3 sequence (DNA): TGCAGCGTCCGTCCTAGCGGAGGACTCTACACTGAAGCTTTCTTT. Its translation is CSVRPSGGLYTEAFF.

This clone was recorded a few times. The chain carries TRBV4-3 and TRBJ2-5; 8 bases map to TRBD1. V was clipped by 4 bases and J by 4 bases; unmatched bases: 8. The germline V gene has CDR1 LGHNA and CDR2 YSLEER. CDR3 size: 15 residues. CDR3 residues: CASSREAGTGETQYF. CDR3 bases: TGCGCCAGCAGCCGAGAAGCCGGGACAGGAGAGACCCAGTACTTC.

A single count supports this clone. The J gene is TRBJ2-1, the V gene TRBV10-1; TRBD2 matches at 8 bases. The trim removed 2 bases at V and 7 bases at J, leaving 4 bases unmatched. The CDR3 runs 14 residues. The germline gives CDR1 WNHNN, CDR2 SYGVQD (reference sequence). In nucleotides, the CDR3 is TGCGCCAGCAGTGAGGAAGCGGGAGTAAATGAGCAGTTCTTC. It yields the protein CASSEEAGVNEQFF.

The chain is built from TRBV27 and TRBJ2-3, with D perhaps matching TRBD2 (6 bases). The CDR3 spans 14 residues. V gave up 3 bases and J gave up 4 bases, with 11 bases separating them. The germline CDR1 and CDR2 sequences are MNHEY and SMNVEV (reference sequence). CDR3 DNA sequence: TGTGCCAGCAGTTTCCGGAGGGGAGCAGATACGCAGTATTTT. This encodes CASSFRRGADTQYF.

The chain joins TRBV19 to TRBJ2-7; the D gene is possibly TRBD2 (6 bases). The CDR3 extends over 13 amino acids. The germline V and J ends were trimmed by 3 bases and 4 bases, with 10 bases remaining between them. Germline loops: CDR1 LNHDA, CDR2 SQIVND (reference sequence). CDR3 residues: CASSILSGYEQYF. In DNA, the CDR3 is TGTGCCAGTAGTATCCTTAGCGGATACGAGCAGTACTTC.

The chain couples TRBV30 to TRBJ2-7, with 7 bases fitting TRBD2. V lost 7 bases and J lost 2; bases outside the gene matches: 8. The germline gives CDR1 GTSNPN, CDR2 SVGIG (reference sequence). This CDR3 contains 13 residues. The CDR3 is CASSRGDPYEQYF. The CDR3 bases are TGTGCCTCCTCCCGGGGGGACCCCTACGAGCAGTACTTC.

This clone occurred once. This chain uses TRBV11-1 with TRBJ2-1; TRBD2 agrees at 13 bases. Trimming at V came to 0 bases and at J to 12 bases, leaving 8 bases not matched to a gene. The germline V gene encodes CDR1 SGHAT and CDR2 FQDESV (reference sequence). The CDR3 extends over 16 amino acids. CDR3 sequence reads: CASSLAAGLAGSGQFF. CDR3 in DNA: TGTGCCAGCAGCTTAGCCGCGGGACTAGCGGGGTCCGGGCAGTTCTTC.

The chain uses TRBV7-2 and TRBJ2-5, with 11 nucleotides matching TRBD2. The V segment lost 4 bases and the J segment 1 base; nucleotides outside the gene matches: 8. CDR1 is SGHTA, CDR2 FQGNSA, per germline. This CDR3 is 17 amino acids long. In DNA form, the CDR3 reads TGTGCCAGCAGCTCCGGCTCTAGCGGGGGGCGCCAAGAGACCCAGTACTTC. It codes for CASSSGSSGGRQETQYF.

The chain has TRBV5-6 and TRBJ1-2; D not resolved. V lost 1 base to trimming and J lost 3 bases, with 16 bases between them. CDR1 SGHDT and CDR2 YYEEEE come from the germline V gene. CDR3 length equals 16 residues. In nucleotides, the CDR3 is TGTGCCAGCAGCTTGTTTAAATGGAGGGCGTACTATGGCTACACCTTC. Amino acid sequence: CASSLFKWRAYYGYTF.

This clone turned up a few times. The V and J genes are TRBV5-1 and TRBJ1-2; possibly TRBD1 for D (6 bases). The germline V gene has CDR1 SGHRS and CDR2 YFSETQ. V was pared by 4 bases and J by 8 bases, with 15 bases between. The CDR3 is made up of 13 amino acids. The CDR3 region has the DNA TGCGCCAGCAGCGCTAATTCGGACAGAGGCTACACCTTC. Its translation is CASSANSDRGYTF.

The CDR3 sequence is CASSPHILAWADTQYF. The CDR3 bases are TGTGCCAGCAGCCCTCACATACTAGCGTGGGCAGATACGCAGTATTTT. The genes are TRBV14 and TRBJ2-3, with TRBD2 identical over 7 bases. Trimming took 4 bases from V and 4 from J; bases not matched to a gene: 11. CDR1 is SGHDN, CDR2 FVKESK, per germline. This CDR3 contains 16 residues.